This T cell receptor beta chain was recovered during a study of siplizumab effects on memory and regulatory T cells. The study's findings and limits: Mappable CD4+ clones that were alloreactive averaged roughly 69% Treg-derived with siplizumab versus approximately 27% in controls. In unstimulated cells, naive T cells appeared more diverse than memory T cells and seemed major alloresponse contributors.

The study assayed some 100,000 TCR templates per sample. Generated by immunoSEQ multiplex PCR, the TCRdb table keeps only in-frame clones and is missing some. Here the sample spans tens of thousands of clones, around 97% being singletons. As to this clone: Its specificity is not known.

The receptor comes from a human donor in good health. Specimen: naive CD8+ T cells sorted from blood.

CDR3 nucleotides: TGTGCCAGCAGTTTAAGGGAGGGCAATCAGCCCCAGCATTTT. It is translated as CASSLREGNQPQHF. The chain carries TRBV28 and TRBJ1-5; D unresolved. From germline, CDR1 is MDHEN and CDR2 SYDVKM. V was pared by 2 bases and J by 2 bases, with 7 bases between. The CDR3 is 14 residues long.